The 5 T cell receptor beta chains below were found in one sample sequenced in a study of blood T cells in healthy people across ages. Primers used in a second PCR of roughly 6 to 11 cycles were a sample-barcoded 5' primer and a J-beta primer mix. Via MiXCR, TCRdb re-called the 5' RACE reads, giving one row per CDR3 protein. The table shows about 1.4 million distinct CDR3 sequences, with around 59% occurring only once. Sample: blood. The receptors were sampled from a man between 18 and 35 years old in good health.

With respect to this clonotype: Compared with germline, one end of the junction differs, possibly owing to a read error. Written as DNA, the CDR3 is TGTGCCAGCAGTAAAGGGGACAGGGGCACAGATAAGCAGTATTTT. Its translation: CASSKGDRGTDKQYF. V is TRBV7-9 and J is TRBJ2-3; 10 bases are a match to TRBD1. The germline gives CDR1 SEHNR, CDR2 FQNEAQ (reference sequence). CDR3 length: 15 amino acids. The full variable domain, completed using reference TRBV7-9 and TRBJ2-3, is DTGVSQNPRHKITKRGQNVTFRCDPISEHNRLYWYRQTLGQGPEFLTYFQNEAQLEKSRLLSDRFSAERPKGSFSTLEIQRTEQGDSAMYLCASSKGDRGTDKQYFGPGTRLTVL.

V is TRBV4-3 and J is TRBJ2-1; D could derive from TRBD1 or TRBD2 (5 bases each). The CDR3 contains 15 residues. Between the trimmed V and J ends, which lost 8 bases and 0 bases, there was a span of 14 bases. CDR1 LGHNA and CDR2 YSLEER come from the germline V gene. The CDR3, as DNA: TGCGCCAGCTCTATCGGGGCCAGCTCCTACAATGAGCAGTTCTTC. It codes for CASSIGASSYNEQFF.

The chain is built from TRBV9 and TRBJ2-7; TRBD1 is a possible D gene (5 bases). Trimming left V 0 bases short and J 7 bases short, with 17 bases between. Germline V lookup: CDR1 SGDLS, CDR2 YYNGEE. The CDR3 covers 15 residues. The CDR3 bases are TGTGCCAGCAGCGTAGTTCCCAGGGTTTTGGTGGAGCAGTACTTC. Protein sequence: CASSVVPRVLVEQYF.

The J gene is TRBJ2-3, the V gene TRBV4-2, with 8 positions matching TRBD2. Germline CDR1 and CDR2: LGHNA and YNFKEQ. V shed 1 base and J 1 base; nucleotides not matched to a gene: 4. The CDR3 consists of 16 residues. The CDR3 protein is CASSQGTSSGTDTQYF. The CDR3, as DNA: TGTGCCAGCAGCCAAGGGACTAGCTCCGGCACAGATACGCAGTATTTT.

The rearrangement joins TRBV10-3 to TRBJ2-7; tentative D call: TRBD2 (5 bases). V lost 7 bases and J 1 base, leaving 11 bases between the germline ends. Germline CDR1 ENHRY, CDR2 SYGVKD. The CDR3 totals 13 residues. For the CDR3, the DNA is TGTGCCATCATCGGACGGGGATCCTACGAGCAGTACTTC. This codes for CAIIGRGSYEQYF.